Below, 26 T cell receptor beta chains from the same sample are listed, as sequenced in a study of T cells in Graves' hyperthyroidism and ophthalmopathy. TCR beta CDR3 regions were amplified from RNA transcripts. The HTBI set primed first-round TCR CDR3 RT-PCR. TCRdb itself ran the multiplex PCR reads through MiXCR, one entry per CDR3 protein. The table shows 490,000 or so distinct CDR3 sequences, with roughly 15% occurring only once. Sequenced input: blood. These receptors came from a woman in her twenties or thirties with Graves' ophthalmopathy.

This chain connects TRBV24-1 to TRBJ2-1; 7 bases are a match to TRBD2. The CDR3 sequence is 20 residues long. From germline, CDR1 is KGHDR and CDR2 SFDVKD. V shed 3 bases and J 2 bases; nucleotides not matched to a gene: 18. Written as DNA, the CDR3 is TGTGCCACCAGTGATCACCGGACTAGTGAGAATACGATCCCCTACAATGAGCAGTTCTTC. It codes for CATSDHRTSENTIPYNEQFF.

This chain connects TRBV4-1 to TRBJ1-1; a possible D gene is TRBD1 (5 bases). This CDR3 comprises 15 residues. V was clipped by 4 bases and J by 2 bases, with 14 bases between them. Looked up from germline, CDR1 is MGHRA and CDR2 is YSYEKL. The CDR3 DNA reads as TGCGCCAGCAGCCCCCGAGGGGTCGCCAACACTGAAGCTTTCTTT. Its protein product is CASSPRGVANTEAFF.

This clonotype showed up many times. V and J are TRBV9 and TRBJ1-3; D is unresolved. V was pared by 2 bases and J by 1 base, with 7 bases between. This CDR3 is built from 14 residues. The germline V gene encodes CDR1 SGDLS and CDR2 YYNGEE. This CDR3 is CASSVKTSGNTIYF. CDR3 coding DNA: TGTGCCAGCAGCGTTAAGACATCTGGAAACACCATATATTTT.

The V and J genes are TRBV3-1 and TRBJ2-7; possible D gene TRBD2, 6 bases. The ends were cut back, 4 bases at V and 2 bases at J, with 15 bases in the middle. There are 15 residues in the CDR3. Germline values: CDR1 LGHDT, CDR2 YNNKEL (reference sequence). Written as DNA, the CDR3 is TGTGCCAGCAGCCTGAGGGGAGGACGCCCCTACGAGCAGTACTTC. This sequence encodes CASSLRGGRPYEQYF.

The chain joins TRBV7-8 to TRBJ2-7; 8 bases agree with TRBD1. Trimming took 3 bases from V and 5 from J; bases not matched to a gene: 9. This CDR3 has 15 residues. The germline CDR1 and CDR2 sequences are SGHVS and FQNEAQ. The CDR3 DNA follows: TGTGCCAGCAGCTTCCGTAGGGACAGGCCACACGAGCAGTACTTC. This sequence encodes CASSFRRDRPHEQYF.

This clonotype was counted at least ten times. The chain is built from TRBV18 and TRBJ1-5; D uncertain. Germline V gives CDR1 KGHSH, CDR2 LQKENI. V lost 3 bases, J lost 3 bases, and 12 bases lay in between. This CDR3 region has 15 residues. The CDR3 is CASSPEMANNQPQHF. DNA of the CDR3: TGTGCCAGCTCACCCGAAATGGCGAACAATCAGCCCCAGCATTTT.

CDR3 sequence reads: CSARRLGTYNSPLHF. In DNA, the CDR3 is TGCAGTGCTAGGCGGTTGGGCACCTATAATTCACCCCTCCACTTT. This chain uses TRBV20-1 with TRBJ1-6; unclear D gene. The germline V and J ends were trimmed by 3 bases and 2 bases, with 11 bases remaining between them. The CDR3 consists of 15 residues. CDR1 and CDR2 (germline): DFQATT, SNEGSKA (reference sequence).

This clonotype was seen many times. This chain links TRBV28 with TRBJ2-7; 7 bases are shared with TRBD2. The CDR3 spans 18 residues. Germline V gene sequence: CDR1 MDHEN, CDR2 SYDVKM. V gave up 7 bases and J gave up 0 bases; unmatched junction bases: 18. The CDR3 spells CASTTDGEGAGSSYEQYF. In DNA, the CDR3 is TGTGCCAGCACAACGGATGGGGAAGGAGCGGGGAGCTCCTACGAGCAGTACTTC.

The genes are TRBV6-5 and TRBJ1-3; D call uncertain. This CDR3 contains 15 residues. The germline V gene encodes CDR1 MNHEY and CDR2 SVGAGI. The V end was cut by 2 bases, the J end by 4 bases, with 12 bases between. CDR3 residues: CASSYKALGGNTIYF. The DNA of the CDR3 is TGTGCCAGCAGTTACAAGGCGCTGGGGGGAAACACCATATATTTT.

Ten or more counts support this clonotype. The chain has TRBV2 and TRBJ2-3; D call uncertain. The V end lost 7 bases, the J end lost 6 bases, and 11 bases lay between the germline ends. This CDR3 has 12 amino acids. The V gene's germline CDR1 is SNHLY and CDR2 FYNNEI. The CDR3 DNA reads TGTGCCAGCATTTGGATGAAGGATACGCAGTATTTT. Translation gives CASIWMKDTQYF.

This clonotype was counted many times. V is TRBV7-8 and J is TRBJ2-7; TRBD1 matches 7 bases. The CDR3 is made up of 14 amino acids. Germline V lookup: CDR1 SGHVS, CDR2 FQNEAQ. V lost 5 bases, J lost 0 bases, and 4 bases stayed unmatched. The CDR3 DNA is TGTGCCAGCAGCAAAAGGGACAGCTCCTACGAGCAGTACTTC. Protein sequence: CASSKRDSSYEQYF.

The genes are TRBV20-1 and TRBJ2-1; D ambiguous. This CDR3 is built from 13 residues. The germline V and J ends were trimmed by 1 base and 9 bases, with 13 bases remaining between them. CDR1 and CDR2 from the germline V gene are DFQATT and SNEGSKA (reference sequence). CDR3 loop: CSARGGFLPEQFF. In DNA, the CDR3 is TGCAGTGCTAGAGGTGGTTTTTTGCCTGAGCAGTTCTTC.

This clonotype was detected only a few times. The chain's CDR3 is CASSRTSVSGGAKNIQYF. DNA of the CDR3: TGTGCCAGCAGCCGGACTAGCGTGAGTGGGGGGGCCAAAAACATTCAGTACTTC. V and J are TRBV28 and TRBJ2-4; TRBD2 agrees at 9 bases. The CDR3 covers 18 residues. Trimming removed 6 bases from V and 1 base from J; junction bases left unmatched: 13. Germline CDR1 MDHEN, CDR2 SYDVKM.

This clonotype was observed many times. CDR3 in amino acids: CASSSIARAPLHF. DNA of the CDR3: TGTGCCAGCAGCTCGATCGCCCGAGCACCCCTCCACTTT. The chain combines TRBV7-2 with TRBJ1-6, with D hard to call. Trimming removed 4 bases from V and 11 bases from J, with 12 bases in between. The CDR3 is made up of 13 amino acids. CDR1 is SGHTA, CDR2 FQGNSA, per germline. The variable domain in full, completed from reference TRBV7-2 and TRBJ1-6, reads GAGVSQSPSNKVTEKGKDVELRCDPISGHTALYWYRQSLGQGLEFLIYFQGNSAPDKSGLPSDRFSAERTGGSVSTLTIQRTQQEDSAVYLCASSSIARAPLHFGNGTRLTVT.

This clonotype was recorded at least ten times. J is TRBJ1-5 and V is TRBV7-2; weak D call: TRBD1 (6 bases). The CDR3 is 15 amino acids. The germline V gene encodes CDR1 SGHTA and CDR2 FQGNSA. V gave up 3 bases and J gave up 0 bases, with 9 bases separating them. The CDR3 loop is CASSFGQSSNQPQHF. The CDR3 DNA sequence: TGTGCCAGCAGCTTCGGACAGTCTAGCAATCAGCCCCAGCATTTT.

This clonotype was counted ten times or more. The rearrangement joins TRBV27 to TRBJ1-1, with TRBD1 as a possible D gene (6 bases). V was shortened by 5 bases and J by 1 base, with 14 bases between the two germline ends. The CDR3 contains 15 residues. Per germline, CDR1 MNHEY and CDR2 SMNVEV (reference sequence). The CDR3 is CASSPYRATNTEAFF. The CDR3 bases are TGTGCCAGCAGTCCATACAGGGCAACGAACACTGAAGCTTTCTTT.

The CDR3 spells CSAYPGGRGAFSNQPQHF. The DNA for the CDR3 is TGCAGTGCTTATCCGGGTGGCAGGGGGGCTTTTAGCAATCAGCCCCAGCATTTT. V usage is TRBV20-1 and J usage is TRBJ1-5; TRBD1 agrees at 7 bases. Trimming removed 5 bases from V and 0 bases from J; junction bases left unmatched: 16. The CDR3 consists of 18 residues. The germline gives CDR1 DFQATT, CDR2 SNEGSKA (reference sequence).

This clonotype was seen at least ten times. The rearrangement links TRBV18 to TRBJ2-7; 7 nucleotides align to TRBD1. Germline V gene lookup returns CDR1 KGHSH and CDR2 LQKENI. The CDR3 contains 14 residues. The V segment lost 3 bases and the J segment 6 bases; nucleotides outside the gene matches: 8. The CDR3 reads CASSPTVQGVEQYF. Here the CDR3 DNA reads TGTGCCAGCTCACCCACGGTCCAGGGGGTCGAGCAGTACTTC.

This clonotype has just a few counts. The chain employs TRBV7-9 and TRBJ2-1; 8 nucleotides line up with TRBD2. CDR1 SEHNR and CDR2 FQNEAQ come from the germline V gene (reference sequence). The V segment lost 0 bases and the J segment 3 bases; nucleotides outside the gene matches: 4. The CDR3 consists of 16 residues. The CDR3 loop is CASSLAGTRGYNEQFF. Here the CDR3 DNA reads TGTGCCAGCAGCTTAGCGGGGACTAGGGGCTACAATGAGCAGTTCTTC.

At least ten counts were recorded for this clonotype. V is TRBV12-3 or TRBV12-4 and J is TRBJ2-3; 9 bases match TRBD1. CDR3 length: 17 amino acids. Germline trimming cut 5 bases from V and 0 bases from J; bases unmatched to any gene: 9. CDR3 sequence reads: CASSGQGTYLSTDTQYF. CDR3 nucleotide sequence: TGTGCCAGCAGTGGACAGGGGACGTATCTAAGCACAGATACGCAGTATTTT.

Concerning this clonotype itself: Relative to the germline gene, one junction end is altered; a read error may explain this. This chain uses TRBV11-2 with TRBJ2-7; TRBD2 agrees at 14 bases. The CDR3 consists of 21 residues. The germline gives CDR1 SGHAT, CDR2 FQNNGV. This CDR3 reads CASSPAGFLTGTSGRGYEQYF. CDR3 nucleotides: TGCGCCAGCAGCCCCGCAGGGTTTCTGACAGGGACTAGCGGGAGAGGCTACGAGCAGTACTTC. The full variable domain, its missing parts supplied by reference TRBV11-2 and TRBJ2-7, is EAGVAQSPRYKIIEKRQSVAFWCNPISGHATLYWYQQILGQGPKLLIQFQNNGVVDDSQLPKDRFSAERLKGVDSTLKIQPAKLEDSAVYLCASSPAGFLTGTSGRGYEQYFGPGTRLTVT.

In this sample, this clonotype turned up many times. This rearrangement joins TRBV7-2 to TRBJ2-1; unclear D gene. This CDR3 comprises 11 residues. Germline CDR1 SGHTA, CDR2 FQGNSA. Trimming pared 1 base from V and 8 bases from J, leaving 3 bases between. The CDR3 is CASSLVDEQFF. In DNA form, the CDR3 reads TGTGCCAGCAGCTTAGTGGATGAGCAGTTCTTC.

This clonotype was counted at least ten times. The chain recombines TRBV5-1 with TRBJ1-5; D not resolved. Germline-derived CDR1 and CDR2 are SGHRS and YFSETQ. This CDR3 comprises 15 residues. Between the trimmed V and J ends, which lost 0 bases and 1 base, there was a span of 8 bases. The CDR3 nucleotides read TGCGCCAGCAGCTTGGCCCCAAGAAGCAATCAGCCCCAGCATTTT. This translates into CASSLAPRSNQPQHF.

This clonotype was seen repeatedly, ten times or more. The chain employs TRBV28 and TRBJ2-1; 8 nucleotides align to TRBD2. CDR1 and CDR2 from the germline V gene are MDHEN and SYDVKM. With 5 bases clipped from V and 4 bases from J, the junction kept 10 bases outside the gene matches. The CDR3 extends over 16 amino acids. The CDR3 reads CASSSTLAGIYNEQFF. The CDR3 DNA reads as TGTGCCAGCAGTAGTACTTTAGCGGGGATATACAATGAGCAGTTCTTC.

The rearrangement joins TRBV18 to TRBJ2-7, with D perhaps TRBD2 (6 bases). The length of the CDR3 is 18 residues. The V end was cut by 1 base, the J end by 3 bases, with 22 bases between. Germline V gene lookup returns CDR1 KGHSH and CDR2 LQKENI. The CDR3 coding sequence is TGTGCCAGCTCACCACGACCGGGGGAGACCGGGAACTACTACGAGCAGTACTTC. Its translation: CASSPRPGETGNYYEQYF.

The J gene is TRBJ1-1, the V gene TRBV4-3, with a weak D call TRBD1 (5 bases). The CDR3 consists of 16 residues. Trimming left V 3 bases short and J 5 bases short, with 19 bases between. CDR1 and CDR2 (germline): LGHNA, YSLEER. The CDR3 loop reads CASSQGGWGARTEAFF. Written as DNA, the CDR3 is TGCGCCAGCAGCCAGGGGGGATGGGGTGCGAGGACTGAAGCTTTCTTT.